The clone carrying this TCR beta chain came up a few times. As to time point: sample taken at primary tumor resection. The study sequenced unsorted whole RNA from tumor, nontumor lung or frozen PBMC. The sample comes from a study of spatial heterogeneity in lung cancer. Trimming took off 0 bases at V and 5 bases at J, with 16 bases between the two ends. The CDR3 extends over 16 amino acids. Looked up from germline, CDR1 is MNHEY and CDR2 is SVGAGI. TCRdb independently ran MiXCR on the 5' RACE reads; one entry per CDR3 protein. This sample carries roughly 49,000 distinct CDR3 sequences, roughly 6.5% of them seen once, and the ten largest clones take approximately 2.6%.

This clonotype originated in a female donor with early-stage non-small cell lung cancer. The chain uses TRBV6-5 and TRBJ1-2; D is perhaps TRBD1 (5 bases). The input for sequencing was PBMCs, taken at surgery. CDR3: CASSYSMPSRGYGYTF. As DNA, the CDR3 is TGTGCCAGCAGTTACTCGATGCCGAGTAGGGGTTATGGCTACACCTTC.